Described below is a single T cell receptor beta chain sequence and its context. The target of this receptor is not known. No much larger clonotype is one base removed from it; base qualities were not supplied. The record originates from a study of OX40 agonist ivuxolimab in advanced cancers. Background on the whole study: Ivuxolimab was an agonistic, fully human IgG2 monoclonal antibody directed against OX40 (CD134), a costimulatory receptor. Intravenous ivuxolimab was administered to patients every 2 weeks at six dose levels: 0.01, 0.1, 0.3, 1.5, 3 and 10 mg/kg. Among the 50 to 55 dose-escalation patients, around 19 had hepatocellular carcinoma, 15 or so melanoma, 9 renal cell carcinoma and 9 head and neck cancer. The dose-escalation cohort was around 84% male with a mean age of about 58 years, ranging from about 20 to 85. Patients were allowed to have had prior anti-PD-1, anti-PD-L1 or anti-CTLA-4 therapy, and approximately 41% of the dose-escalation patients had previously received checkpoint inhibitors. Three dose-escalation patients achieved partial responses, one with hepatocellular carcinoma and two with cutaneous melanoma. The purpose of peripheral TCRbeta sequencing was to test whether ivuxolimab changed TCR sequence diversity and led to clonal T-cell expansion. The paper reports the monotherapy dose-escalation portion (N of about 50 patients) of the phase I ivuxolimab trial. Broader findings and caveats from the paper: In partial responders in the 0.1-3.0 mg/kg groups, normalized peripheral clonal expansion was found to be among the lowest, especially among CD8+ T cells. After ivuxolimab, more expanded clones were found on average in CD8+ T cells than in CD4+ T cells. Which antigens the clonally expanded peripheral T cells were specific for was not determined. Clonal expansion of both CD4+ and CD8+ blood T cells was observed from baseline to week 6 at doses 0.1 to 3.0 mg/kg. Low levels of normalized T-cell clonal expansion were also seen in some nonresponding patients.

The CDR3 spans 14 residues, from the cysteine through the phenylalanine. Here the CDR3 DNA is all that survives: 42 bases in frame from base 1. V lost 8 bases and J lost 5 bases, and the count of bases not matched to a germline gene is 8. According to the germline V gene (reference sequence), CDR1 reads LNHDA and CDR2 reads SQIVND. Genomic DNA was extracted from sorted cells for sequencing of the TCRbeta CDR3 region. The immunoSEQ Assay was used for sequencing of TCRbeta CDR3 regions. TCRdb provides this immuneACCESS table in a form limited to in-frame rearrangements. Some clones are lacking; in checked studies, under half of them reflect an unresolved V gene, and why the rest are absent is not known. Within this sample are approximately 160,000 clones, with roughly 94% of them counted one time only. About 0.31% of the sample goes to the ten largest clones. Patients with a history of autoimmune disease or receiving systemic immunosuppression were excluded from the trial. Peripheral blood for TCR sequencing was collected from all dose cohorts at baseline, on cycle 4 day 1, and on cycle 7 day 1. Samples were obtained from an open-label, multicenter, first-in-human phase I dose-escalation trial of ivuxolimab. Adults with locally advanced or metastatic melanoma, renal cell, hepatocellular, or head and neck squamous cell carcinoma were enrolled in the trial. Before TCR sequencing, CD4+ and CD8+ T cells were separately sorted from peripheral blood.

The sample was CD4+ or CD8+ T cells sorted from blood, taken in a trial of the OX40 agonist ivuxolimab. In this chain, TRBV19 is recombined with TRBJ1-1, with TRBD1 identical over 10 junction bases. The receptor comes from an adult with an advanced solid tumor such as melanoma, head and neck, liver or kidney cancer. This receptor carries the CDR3 CASSAGTGVTEAFF. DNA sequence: TGTGCCAGTTCCGCCGGGACAGGGGTGACTGAAGCTTTCTTT.